The 17 T cell receptor beta chains below come from one sample, sequenced in a study of shared clonotypes between healthy human individuals. Naive CD8 cells, CD45RO-negative and positively selected for CCR7, excluded terminally differentiated effector memory CD45RA+ cells. Measured with immunoSEQ multiplex PCR; TCRdb has only the in-frame clones, and not every one. The table lists about 1.9 million clones, approximately 92% of them singletons. Specimen: naive CD8+ T cells from PBMCs. These receptors all stem from a man aged 18 to 29 in good health. Some clones in this sample may be carry-over from other donors' samples.

The chain employs TRBV19 and TRBJ2-1; TRBD2 matches 13 bases. V was clipped by 0 bases and J by 7 bases; unmatched bases: 3. CDR1 is LNHDA, CDR2 SQIVND, per germline (reference sequence). The CDR3 has 16 amino acids. In DNA, the CDR3 is TGTGCCAGTAGTATAGAACTAGCGGGAGGGTGGAATGAGCAGTTCTTC. Protein sequence: CASSIELAGGWNEQFF.

The J gene is TRBJ2-5, the V gene TRBV25-1; 7 nucleotides align to TRBD1. The V gene end was trimmed by 5 bases and the J gene end by 3 bases; junction bases not matched to a gene: 6. The germline V gene encodes CDR1 MGHDK and CDR2 SYGVNS. This CDR3 has 14 amino acids. CDR3 sequence: CASSRGQEKETQYF. The DNA of the CDR3 is TGTGCCAGCAGTCGTGGACAGGAAAAAGAGACCCAGTACTTC.

The genes are TRBV7-9 and TRBJ2-5, with D uncertain. CDR1 SEHNR and CDR2 FQNEAQ come from the germline V gene (reference sequence). The length of the CDR3 is 13 residues. V was cut by 2 bases and J by 5 bases, with 9 bases left in between. As DNA, the CDR3 is TGTGCCAGCAGCTTAAGGTCCGTGGAGACCCAGTACTTC. This translates into CASSLRSVETQYF.

V gene TRBV9 combines with J gene TRBJ2-2; weak D call: TRBD1 (6 bases). Germline CDR1 is SGDLS and CDR2 is YYNGEE. The CDR3 is 17 amino acids. V lost 3 bases, J lost 3 bases, and 18 bases lay in between. CDR3 DNA: TGTGCCAGCAGCGCCTTCCAGGGGCCTCGGGACACCGGGGAGCTGTTTTTT. Translated: CASSAFQGPRDTGELFF.

The genes are TRBV21-1 and TRBJ2-7; TRBD2, as called in the table, went unchecked against the DNA. TRBV21-1 is designated a pseudogene. The CDR3 has 13 amino acids. The CDR3 DNA reads TGTGCCAGCAGCAAAGGCCGGGGTCCGAAGCAGTACTTC. Protein sequence: CASSKGRGPKQYF.

Concerning this clone itself: This may be a read error: a much more frequent sequence differs by one nucleotide. Other DNA sequences in this sample translate to the same CDR3. V and J are TRBV9 and TRBJ2-1; TRBD2 agrees at 7 bases. The V and J ends lost 0 bases and 4 bases, in that order; junction bases with no gene match: 4. CDR3 length: 15 amino acids. Germline V gene lookup returns CDR1 SGDLS and CDR2 YYNGEE. CDR3 coding DNA: TGTGCCAGCAGCGTAGGTCTAGCGGAATACAATGAGCAGTTCTTC. It encodes CASSVGLAEYNEQFF.

The chain employs TRBV7-9 and TRBJ2-3, with 7 positions matching TRBD2. Germline-derived CDR1 and CDR2 are SEHNR and FQNEAQ (reference sequence). The length of the CDR3 is 17 residues. Unmatched junction bases numbered 14, after V lost 7 bases and J lost 1 base. The CDR3 DNA sequence: TGTGCCAGCACCCAAGGTGGGGGGGGAGTAGGCACAGATACGCAGTATTTT. It encodes CASTQGGGGVGTDTQYF.

V usage is TRBV9 and J usage is TRBJ1-2, with D tentatively TRBD1 (6 bases). Germline V CDR1 and CDR2: SGDLS, YYNGEE. The CDR3 consists of 13 residues. Trimming cost V 5 bases and J 11 bases, with 19 bases left between them. CDR3 nucleotide sequence: TGTGCCAGCAGGGGAATACGGACAGAAAGTTACACCTTC. This encodes CASRGIRTESYTF.

The chain uses TRBV27 and TRBJ2-6; D possibly corresponds to TRBD1 (5 bases). V was trimmed by 5 bases and J by 1 base, leaving 18 bases between them. From germline, CDR1 is MNHEY and CDR2 SMNVEV (reference sequence). The CDR3 extends over 18 amino acids. Written as DNA, the CDR3 is TGTGCCAGCAGTCCCCAGACAGCCTCGAGGTCTGGGGCCAACGTCCTGACTTTC. It encodes CASSPQTASRSGANVLTF.

The chain uses TRBV5-8 and TRBJ2-1, with D uncertain. The CDR3 spans 15 residues. In germline, CDR1 is SGHTS, CDR2 YDEGEE. The V end lost 0 bases, the J end lost 0 bases, and 7 bases lay between the germline ends. The CDR3 DNA reads as TGTGCCAGCAGCTTGGGGTGGAGCTCCTACAATGAGCAGTTCTTC. This encodes CASSLGWSSYNEQFF.

The gene calls are TRBV5-6 and TRBJ2-7; a weak D match, TRBD1 (6 bases). The length of the CDR3 is 13 residues. Looked up from germline, CDR1 is SGHDT and CDR2 is YYEEEE. V shed 1 base and J shed 3 bases, with 8 bases lying between them. This CDR3 reads CASSLHRVYEQYF. DNA for the CDR3: TGTGCCAGCAGCTTGCACAGGGTCTACGAGCAGTACTTC.

This clone was counted a few times. This rearrangement joins TRBV29-1 to TRBJ1-1, with D unresolved. V lost 3 bases, J lost 8 bases, and 10 bases lay in between. The CDR3 has 11 amino acids. CDR1 and CDR2 (germline): SQVTM, ANQGSEA. The CDR3 region is CSVDGRREAFF. Written as DNA, the CDR3 is TGCAGCGTTGATGGGCGACGGGAAGCTTTCTTT.

A single count supports this clone. The V gene is TRBV7-9, the J gene TRBJ2-7, with 8 bases aligning to TRBD1. Per the germline V gene, CDR1 is SEHNR and CDR2 is FQNEAQ (reference sequence). The CDR3 is 13 residues long. J was trimmed by 6 bases and V by 5 bases; bases with no gene match: 6. CDR3 bases: TGTGCCAGCAGCCCCTCTGACAGGGGCGAGCAGTACTTC. Encoded protein: CASSPSDRGEQYF.

The chain uses TRBV11-3 and TRBJ2-1; D not certain. V lost 1 base, J lost 9 bases, and 4 bases lay in between. Germline CDR1 is SGHNT and CDR2 is YENEEA. CDR3 length: 11 amino acids. CDR3 residues: CASSLGVEQFF. The CDR3 coding sequence is TGTGCCAGCAGCTTAGGTGTTGAGCAGTTCTTC. The variable domain in full, with the rest retrieved from reference TRBV11-3 and TRBJ2-1, is EAGVVQSPRYKIIEKKQPVAFWCNPISGHNTLYWYLQNLGQGPELLIRYENEEAVDDSQLPKDRFSAERLKGVDSTLKIQPAELGDSAVYLCASSLGVEQFFGPGTRLTVL.

This rearrangement joins TRBV11-2 to TRBJ2-1; D might be TRBD2 (5 bases). This CDR3 is built from 15 residues. Germline V gene lookup returns CDR1 SGHAT and CDR2 FQNNGV. Trimming pared 5 bases from V and 8 bases from J, leaving 19 bases between. CDR3 sequence reads: CASSNGLVSLHEQFF. The CDR3 nucleotides read TGTGCCAGCAGCAATGGACTCGTATCGTTGCATGAGCAGTTCTTC.

Of note for this clone: The same CDR3 also results from other DNA sequences found in this sample. This chain uses TRBV30 with TRBJ2-7, with a weak D call TRBD1 (6 bases). Trimming shortened V by 0 bases and J by 4 bases, and 10 bases separated the two germline ends. CDR1 and CDR2 (germline): GTSNPN, SVGIG (reference sequence). This CDR3 spans 13 amino acids. CDR3 protein: CAWSVGRGYEQYF. In DNA form, the CDR3 reads TGTGCCTGGAGTGTCGGCAGGGGTTACGAGCAGTACTTC.

The chain uses TRBV10-1 and TRBJ1-2, with D uncertain. The CDR3 covers 14 residues. Trimming removed 6 bases from V and 8 bases from J, with 19 bases in between. Per the germline V gene, CDR1 is WNHNN and CDR2 is SYGVQD (reference sequence). The CDR3 region is CASSPSSEYGGYTF. DNA of the CDR3: TGCGCCAGCAGCCCTTCCTCGGAGTATGGAGGCTACACCTTC.